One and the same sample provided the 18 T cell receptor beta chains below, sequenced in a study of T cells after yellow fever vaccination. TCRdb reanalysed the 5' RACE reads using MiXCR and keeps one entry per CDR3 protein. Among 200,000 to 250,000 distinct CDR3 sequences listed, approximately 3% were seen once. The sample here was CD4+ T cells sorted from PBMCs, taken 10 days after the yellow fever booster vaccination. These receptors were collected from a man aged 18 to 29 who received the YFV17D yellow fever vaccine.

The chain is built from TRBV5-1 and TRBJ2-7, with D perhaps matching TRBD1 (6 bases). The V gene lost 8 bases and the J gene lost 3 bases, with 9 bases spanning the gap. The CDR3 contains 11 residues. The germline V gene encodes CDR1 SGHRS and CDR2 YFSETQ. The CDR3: CASKDSYEQYF. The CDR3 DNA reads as TGCGCCAGTAAGGACAGCTACGAGCAGTACTTC.

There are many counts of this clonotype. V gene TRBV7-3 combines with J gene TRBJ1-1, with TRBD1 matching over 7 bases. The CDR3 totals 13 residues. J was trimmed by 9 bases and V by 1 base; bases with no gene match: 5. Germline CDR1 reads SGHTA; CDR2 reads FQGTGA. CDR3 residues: CASSLNSGQKAFF. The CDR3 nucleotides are TGTGCCAGCAGCTTAAACTCGGGACAGAAAGCTTTCTTT. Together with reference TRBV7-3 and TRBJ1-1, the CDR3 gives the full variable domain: GAGVSQTPSNKVTEKGKYVELRCDPISGHTALYWYRQSLGQGPEFLIYFQGTGAADDSGLPNDRFFAVRPEGSVSTLKIQRTERGDSAVYLCASSLNSGQKAFFGQGTRLTVV.

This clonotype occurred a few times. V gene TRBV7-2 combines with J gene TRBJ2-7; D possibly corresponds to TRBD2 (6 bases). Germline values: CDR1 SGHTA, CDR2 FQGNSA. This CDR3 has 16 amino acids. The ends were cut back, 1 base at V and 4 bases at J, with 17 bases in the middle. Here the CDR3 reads CASSLVGTRGNYEQYF. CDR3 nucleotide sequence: TGTGCCAGCAGCTTAGTTGGCACCCGGGGGAATTACGAGCAGTACTTC.

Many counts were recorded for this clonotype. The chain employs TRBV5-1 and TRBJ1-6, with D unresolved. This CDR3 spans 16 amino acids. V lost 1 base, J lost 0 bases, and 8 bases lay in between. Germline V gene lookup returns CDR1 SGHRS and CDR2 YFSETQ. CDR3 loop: CASSLRSSSYNSPLHF. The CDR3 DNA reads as TGCGCCAGCAGCTTGCGTTCGAGCTCCTATAATTCACCCCTCCACTTT.

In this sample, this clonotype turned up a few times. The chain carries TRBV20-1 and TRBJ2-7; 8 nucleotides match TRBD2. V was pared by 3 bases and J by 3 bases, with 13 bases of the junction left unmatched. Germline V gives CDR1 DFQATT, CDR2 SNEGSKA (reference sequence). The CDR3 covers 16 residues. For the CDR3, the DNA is TGCAGTGCTAGGGCCCCACCACGGGGGGGCTACTACGAGCAGTACTTC. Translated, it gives CSARAPPRGGYYEQYF.

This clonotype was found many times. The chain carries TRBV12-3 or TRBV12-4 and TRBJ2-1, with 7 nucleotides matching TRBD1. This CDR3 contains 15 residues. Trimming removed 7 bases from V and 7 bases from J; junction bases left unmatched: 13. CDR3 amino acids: CASTPAGGSGNEQFF. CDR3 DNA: TGTGCCAGCACCCCGGCAGGGGGAAGTGGAAATGAGCAGTTCTTC.

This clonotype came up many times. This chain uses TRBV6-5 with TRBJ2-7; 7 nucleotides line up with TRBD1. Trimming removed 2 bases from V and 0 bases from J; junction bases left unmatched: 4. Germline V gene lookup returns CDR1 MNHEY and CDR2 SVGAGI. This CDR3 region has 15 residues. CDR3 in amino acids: CASSYRGRFSYEQYF. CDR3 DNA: TGTGCCAGCAGTTACAGGGGGCGTTTCTCCTACGAGCAGTACTTC.

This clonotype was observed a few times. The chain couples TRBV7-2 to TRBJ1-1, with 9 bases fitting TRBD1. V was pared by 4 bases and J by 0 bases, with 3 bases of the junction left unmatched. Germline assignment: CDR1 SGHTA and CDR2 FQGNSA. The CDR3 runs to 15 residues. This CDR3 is CASSSGTGMNTEAFF. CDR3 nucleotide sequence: TGTGCCAGCAGCTCCGGGACAGGGATGAACACTGAAGCTTTCTTT.

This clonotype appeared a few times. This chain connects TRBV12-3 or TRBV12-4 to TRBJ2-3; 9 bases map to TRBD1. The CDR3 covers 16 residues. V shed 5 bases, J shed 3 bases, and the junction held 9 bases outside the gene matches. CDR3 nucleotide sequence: TGTGCCAGCAGTCCCCGGGACAGGGCAGTTACAGATACGCAGTATTTT. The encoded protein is CASSPRDRAVTDTQYF.

The CDR3 DNA is TGTGCCAGTAGTAGAGGGGGGGGCATTAGCAATCAGCCCCAGCATTTT. It encodes CASSRGGGISNQPQHF. The V and J genes are TRBV19 and TRBJ1-5; the D gene is possibly TRBD1 (6 bases). The CDR3 spans 16 residues. Germline V lookup: CDR1 LNHDA, CDR2 SQIVND (reference sequence). V lost 4 bases and J lost 0, with 13 bases in between.

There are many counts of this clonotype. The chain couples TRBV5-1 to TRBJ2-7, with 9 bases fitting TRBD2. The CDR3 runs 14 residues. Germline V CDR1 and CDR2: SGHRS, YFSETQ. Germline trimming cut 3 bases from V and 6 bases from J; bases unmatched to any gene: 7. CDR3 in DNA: TGCGCCAGCAGCTCCCTAGCGGGGCTTCCCGAGCAGTACTTC. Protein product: CASSSLAGLPEQYF.

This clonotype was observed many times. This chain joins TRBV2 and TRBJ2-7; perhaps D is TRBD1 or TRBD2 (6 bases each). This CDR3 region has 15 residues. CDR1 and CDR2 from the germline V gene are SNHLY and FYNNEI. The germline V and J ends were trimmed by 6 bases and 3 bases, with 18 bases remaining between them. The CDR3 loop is CASRLGGLASYEQYF. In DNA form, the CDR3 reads TGTGCCAGCAGACTTGGGGGCCTAGCGAGCTACGAGCAGTACTTC. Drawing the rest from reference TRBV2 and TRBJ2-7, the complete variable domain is EPEVTQTPSHQVTQMGQEVILRCVPISNHLYFYWYRQILGQKVEFLVSFYNNEISEKSEIFDDQFSVERPDGSNFTLKIRSTKLEDSAMYFCASRLGGLASYEQYFGPGTRLTVT.

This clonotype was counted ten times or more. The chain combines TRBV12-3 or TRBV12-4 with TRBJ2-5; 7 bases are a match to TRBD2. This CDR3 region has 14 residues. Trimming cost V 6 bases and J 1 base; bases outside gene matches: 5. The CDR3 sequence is CASSWGGVQETQYF. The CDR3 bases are TGTGCCAGCAGCTGGGGGGGAGTCCAAGAGACCCAGTACTTC.

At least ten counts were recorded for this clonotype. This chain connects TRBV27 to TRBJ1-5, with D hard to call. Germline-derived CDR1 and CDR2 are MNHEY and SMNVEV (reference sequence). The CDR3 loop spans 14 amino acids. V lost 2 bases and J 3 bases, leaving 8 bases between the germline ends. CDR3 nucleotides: TGTGCCAGCAGTTTAACCAGGCTCAATCAGCCCCAGCATTTT. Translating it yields CASSLTRLNQPQHF.

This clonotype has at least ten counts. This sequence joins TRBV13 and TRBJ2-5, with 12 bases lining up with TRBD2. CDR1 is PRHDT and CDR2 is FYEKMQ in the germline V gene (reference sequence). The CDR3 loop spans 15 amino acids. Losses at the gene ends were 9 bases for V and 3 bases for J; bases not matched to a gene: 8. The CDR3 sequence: CASDRLAGAEETQYF. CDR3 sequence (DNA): TGTGCCAGTGACCGACTAGCGGGGGCAGAAGAGACCCAGTACTTC. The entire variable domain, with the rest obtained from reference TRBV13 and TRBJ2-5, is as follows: AAGVIQSPRHLIKEKRETATLKCYPIPRHDTVYWYQQGPGQDPQFLISFYEKMQSDKGSIPDRFSAQQFSDYHSELNMSSLELGDSALYFCASDRLAGAEETQYFGPGTRLLVL.

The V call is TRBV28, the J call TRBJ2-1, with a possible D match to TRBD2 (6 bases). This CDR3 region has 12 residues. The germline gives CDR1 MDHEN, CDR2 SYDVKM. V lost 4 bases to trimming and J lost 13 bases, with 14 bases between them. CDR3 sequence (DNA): TGTGCCAGCAGTTCCCGGGACTGGGAACAGTTCTTC. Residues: CASSSRDWEQFF.

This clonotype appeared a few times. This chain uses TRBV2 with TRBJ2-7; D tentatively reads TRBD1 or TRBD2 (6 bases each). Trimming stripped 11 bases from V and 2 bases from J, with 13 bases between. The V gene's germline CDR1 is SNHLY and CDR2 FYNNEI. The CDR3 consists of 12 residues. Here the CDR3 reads CAGGQDAYEQYF. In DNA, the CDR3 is TGTGCCGGGGGGCAGGACGCCTACGAGCAGTACTTC.

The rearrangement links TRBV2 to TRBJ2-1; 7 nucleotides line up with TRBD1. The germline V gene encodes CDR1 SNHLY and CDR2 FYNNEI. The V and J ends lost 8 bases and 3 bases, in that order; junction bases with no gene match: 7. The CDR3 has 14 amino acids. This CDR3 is CASCTGALYNEQFF. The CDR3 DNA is TGTGCCAGCTGTACAGGGGCCCTCTACAATGAGCAGTTCTTC.